This TCR beta chain was sequenced in a study of T-cell memory formation after mild COVID-19. Barcoded TCR alpha and TCR beta cDNA libraries with UMIs came from 5'RACE using constant-segment primers. TCRdb called the 5' RACE reads again in MiXCR, with one record for every CDR3 protein. This table has about half a million distinct CDR3 sequences, 18% appearing once. Regarding the study as a whole: A second wave expanding day 15 to 37 was CD4+-biased; contracting clones were balanced.

V shed 4 bases, J shed 10 bases, and the junction held 7 bases outside the gene matches. Germline CDR1 reads SGDLS; CDR2 reads YYNGEE. The CDR3 length is 13 residues. In regard to this clonotype: Antigen specificity is unknown.

The sample was PBMCs or a T cell subset sorted from them (not recorded which). V gene TRBV9 combines with J gene TRBJ2-1, with 8 bases lining up with TRBD1. This clonotype originated in an adult woman who had mild COVID-19 (a few samples of this study predate the infection). Cell type and time point are not known. The CDR3 region is CASSPNTGGEQFF. The CDR3 nucleotides are TGTGCCAGCAGCCCAAACACAGGGGGAGAGCAGTTCTTC. The whole variable domain, filled in from reference TRBV9 and TRBJ2-1, reads DSGVTQTPKHLITATGQRVTLRCSPRSGDLSVYWYQQSLDQGLQFLIQYYNGEERAKGNILERFSAQQFPDLHSELNLSSLELGDSALYFCASSPNTGGEQFFGPGTRLTVL.